The table lists the clone carrying this T cell receptor beta chain with a count of one. Its specificity is not known. At one end the junction does not follow the germline gene, possibly because of a read error. The CDR3 is 16 residues long. The germline V gene encodes CDR1 MGHRA and CDR2 YSYEKL. From around 0.5 ug of total RNA, TCR beta-specific cDNA was reverse-transcribed using a constant-region primer. Three nested multiplex PCR rounds, a slightly modified ARM-PCR method, built the TCR beta libraries. TRBV1-TRBV30 forward primers paired with a C-beta reverse primer were used in the first two PCR rounds, which ran approximately 11 cycles each. TCRdb re-called the multiplex PCR reads through MiXCR, storing one row per CDR3 protein. This sample has tens of thousands of distinct CDR3 sequences, with around 66% found just once. The sample belongs to a study of tumor-infiltrating lymphocytes in primary liver carcinoma.

Without any cell sorting, about 18-31 mg of bulk tissue yielded co-extracted RNA and DNA. General study findings and limits: Top-250-clone fractions were significantly higher in tumors than in blood (p = 0.039).

The sequence was collected from a woman in her 30s with primary liver carcinoma and hepatitis B virus infection. The genes are TRBV4-1 and TRBJ2-5; 9 nucleotides align to TRBD1. The sample comprised liver tumor tissue from sampling region 3. Subset meaning: tumor region T3, left-lateral pole. The CDR3 nucleotides are TGCGCCAGCAACCAAGGCCCCACAGGGGGCTGGGAGGTCCAGTACTTC. Translated, it gives CASNQGPTGGWEVQYF.